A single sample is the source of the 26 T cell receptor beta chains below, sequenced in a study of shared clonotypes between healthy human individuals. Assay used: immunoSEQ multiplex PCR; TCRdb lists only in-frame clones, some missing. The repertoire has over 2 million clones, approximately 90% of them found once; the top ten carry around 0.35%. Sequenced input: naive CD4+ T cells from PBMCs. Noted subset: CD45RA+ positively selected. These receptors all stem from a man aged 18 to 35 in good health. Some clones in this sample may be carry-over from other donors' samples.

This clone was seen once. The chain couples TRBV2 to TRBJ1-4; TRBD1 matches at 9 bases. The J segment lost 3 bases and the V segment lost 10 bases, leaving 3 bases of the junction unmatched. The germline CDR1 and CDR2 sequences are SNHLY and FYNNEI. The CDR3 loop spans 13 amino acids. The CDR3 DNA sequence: TGTGCCACCAGGACAGGGGCTAATGAAAAACTGTTTTTT. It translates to CATRTGANEKLFF.

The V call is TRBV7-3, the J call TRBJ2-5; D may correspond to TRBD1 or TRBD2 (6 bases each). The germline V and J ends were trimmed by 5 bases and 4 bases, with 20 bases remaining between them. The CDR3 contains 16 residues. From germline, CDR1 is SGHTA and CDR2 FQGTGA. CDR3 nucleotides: TGTGCCAGCAGCCTTACGTCTCTGGGGGGCGGAGAGACCCAGTACTTC. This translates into CASSLTSLGGGETQYF.

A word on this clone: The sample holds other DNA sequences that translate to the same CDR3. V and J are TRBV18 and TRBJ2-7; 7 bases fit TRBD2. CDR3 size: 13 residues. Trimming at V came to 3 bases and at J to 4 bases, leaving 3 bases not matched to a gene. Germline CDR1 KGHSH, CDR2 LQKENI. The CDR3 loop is CASSPGGWYEQYF. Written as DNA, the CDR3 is TGTGCCAGCTCACCGGGGGGGTGGTACGAGCAGTACTTC. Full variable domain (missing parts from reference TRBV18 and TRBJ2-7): NAGVMQNPRHLVRRRGQEARLRCSPMKGHSHVYWYRQLPEEGLKFMVYLQKENIIDESGMPKERFSAEFPKEGPSILRIQQVVRGDSAAYFCASSPGGWYEQYFGPGTRLTVT.

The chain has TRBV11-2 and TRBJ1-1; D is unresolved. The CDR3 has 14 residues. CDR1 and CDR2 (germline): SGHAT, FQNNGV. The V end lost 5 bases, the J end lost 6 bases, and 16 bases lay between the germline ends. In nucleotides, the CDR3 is TGTGCCAGCAGCCTCACGGGATTATTGCCTGAAGCTTTCTTT. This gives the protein CASSLTGLLPEAFF.

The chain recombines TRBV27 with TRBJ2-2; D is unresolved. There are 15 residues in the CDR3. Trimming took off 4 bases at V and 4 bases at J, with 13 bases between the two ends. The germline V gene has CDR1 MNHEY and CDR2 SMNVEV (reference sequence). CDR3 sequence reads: CASSSLLQRTGELFF. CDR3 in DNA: TGTGCCAGCAGTTCCTTATTACAGCGCACCGGGGAGCTGTTTTTT.

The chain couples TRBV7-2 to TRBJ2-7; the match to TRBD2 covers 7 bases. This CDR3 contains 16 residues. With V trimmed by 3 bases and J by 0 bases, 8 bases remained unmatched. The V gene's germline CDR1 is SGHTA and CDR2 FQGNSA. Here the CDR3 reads CASSFLGAGNSYEQYF. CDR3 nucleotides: TGTGCCAGCAGCTTCCTGGGAGCGGGGAACTCCTACGAGCAGTACTTC.

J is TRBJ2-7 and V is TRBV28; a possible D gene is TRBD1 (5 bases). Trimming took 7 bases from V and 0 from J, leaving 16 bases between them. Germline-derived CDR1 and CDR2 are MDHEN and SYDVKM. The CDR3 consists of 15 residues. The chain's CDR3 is CASNSPPGRSYEQYF. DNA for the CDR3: TGTGCCAGCAACTCCCCCCCAGGGCGCTCCTACGAGCAGTACTTC.

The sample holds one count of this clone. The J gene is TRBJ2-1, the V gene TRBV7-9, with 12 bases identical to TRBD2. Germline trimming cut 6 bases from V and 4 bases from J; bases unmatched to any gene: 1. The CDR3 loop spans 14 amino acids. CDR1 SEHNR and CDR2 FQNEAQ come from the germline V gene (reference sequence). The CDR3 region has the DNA TGTGCCAGCAGTGGGACTAGCGGGTACAATGAGCAGTTCTTC. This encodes CASSGTSGYNEQFF. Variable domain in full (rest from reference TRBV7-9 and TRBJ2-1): DTGVSQNPRHKITKRGQNVTFRCDPISEHNRLYWYRQTLGQGPEFLTYFQNEAQLEKSRLLSDRFSAERPKGSFSTLEIQRTEQGDSAMYLCASSGTSGYNEQFFGPGTRLTVL.

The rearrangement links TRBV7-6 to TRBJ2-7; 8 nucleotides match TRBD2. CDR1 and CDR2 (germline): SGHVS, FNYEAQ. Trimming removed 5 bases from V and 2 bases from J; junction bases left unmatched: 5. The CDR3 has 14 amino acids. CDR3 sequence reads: CASSRASGPYEQYF. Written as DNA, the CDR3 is TGTGCCAGCAGCCGGGCTAGCGGGCCCTACGAGCAGTACTTC.

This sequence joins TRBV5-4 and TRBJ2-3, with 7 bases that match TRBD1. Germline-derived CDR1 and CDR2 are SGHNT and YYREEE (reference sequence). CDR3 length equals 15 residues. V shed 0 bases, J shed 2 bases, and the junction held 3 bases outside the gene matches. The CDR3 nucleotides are TGTGCCAGCAGCTTGGACAGGGGAAACACAGATACGCAGTATTTT. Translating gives CASSLDRGNTDTQYF.

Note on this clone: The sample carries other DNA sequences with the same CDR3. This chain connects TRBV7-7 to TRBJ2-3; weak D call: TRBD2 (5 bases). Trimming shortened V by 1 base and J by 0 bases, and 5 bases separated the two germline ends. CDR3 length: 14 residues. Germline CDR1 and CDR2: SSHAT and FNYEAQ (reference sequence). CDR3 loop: CASSLGTSTDTQYF. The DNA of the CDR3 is TGTGCCAGCAGCTTAGGGACTAGCACAGATACGCAGTATTTT.

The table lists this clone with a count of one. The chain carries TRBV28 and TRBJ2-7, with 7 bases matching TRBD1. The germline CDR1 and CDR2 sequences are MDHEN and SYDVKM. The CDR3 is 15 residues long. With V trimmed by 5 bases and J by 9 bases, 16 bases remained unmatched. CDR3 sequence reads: CASSLSPYRGEGQYF. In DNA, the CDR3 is TGTGCCAGCAGTCTCTCACCGTACAGGGGTGAGGGGCAGTACTTC. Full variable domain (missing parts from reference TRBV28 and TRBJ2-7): DVKVTQSSRYLVKRTGEKVFLECVQDMDHENMFWYRQDPGLGLRLIYFSYDVKMKEKGDIPEGYSVSREKKERFSLILESASTNQTSMYLCASSLSPYRGEGQYFGPGTRLTVT.

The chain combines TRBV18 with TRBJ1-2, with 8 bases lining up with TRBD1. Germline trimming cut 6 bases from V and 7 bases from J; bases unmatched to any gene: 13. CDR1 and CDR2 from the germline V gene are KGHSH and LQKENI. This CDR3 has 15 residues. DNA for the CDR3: TGTGCCAGCTCTGAGACGTTGACAGGGGATGGTGGCTACACCTTC. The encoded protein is CASSETLTGDGGYTF.

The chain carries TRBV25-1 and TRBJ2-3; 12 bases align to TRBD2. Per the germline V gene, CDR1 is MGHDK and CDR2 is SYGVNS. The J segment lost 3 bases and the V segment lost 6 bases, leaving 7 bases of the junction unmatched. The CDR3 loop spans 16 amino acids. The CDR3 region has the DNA TGTGCCAGCAGGCCGCCTAGCGGGAGGGCAACAGATACGCAGTATTTT. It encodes CASRPPSGRATDTQYF.

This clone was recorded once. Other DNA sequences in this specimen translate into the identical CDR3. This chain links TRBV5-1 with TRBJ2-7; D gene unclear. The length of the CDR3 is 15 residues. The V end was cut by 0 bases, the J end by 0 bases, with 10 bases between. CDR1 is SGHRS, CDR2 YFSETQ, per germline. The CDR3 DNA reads TGCGCCAGCAGCTTGGCCGCCGGTAGCTCCTACGAGCAGTACTTC. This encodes CASSLAAGSSYEQYF.

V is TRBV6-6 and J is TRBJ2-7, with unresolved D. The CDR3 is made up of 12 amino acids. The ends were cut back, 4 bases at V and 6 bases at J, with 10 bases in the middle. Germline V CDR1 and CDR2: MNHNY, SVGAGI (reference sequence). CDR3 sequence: CASSFGEREQYF. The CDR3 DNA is TGTGCCAGCAGTTTTGGAGAGCGCGAGCAGTACTTC.

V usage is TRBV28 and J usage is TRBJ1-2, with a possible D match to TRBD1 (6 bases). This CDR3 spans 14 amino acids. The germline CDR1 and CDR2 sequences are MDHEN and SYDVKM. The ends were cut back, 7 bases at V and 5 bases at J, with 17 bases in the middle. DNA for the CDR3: TGTGCCAGCAAAGGCGGGGGGGCCGGGTATGGCTACACCTTC. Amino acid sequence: CASKGGGAGYGYTF.

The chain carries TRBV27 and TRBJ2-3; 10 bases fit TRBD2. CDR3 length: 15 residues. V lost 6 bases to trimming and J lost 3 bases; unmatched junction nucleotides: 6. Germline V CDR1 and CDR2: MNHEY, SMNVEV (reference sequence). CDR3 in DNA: TGTGCCAGCAGACGATTAGCGGGAGGTACAGATACGCAGTATTTT. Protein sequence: CASRRLAGGTDTQYF.

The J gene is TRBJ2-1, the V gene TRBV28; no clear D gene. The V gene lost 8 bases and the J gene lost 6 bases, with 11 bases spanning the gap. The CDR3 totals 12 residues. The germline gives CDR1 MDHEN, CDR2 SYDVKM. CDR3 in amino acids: CASVRASNEQFF. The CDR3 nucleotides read TGTGCCAGCGTTCGTGCTTCCAATGAGCAGTTCTTC.

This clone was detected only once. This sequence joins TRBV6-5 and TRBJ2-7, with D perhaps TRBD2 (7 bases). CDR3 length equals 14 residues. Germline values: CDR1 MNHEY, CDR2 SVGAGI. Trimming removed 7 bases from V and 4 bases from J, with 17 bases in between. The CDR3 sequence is CASTPRGGVYEQYF. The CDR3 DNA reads TGTGCCAGCACCCCAAGGGGGGGGGTTTACGAGCAGTACTTC.

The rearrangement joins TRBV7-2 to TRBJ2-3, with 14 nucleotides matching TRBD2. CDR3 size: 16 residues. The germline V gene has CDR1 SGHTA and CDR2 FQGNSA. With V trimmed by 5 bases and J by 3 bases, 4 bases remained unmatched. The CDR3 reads CASSPRTSGRTDTQYF. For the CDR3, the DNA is TGTGCCAGCAGCCCACGGACTAGCGGGAGGACAGATACGCAGTATTTT.

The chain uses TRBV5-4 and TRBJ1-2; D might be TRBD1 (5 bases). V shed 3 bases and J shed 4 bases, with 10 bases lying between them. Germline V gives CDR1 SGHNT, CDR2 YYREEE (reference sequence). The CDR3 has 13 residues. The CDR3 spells CASSSEGTYGYTF. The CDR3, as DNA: TGTGCCAGCAGCTCGGAGGGGACCTATGGCTACACCTTC.

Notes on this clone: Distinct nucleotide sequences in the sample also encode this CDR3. The CDR3 DNA reads as TGTGCCAGCAGCCTAATGGGACGCAGCTCCTACGAGCAGTACTTC. It specifies CASSLMGRSSYEQYF. The chain employs TRBV27 and TRBJ2-7; D possibly uses TRBD1 or TRBD2 (5 bases each). Germline assignment: CDR1 MNHEY and CDR2 SMNVEV (reference sequence). The V end lost 6 bases, the J end lost 0 bases, and 15 bases lay between the germline ends. There are 15 residues in the CDR3.

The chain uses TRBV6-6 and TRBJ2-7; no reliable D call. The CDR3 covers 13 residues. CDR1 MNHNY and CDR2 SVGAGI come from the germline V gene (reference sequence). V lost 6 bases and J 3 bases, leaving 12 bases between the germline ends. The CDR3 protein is CASRPPDGYEQYF. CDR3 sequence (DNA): TGTGCCAGCAGACCCCCCGACGGCTACGAGCAGTACTTC.

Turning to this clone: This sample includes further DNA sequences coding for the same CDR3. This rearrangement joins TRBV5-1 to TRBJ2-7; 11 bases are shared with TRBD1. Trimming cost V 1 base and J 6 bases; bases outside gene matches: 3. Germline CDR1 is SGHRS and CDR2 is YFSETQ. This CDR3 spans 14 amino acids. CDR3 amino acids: CASSLLGTGGEQYF. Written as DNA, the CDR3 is TGCGCCAGCAGCTTGTTGGGGACAGGGGGCGAGCAGTACTTC.

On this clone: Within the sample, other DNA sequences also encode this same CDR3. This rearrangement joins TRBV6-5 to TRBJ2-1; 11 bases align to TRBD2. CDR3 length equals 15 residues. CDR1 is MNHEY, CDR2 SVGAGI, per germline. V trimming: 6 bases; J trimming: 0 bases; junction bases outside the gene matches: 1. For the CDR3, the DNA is TGTGCCAGCAGGCTAGCGGGAGGCTCCTACAATGAGCAGTTCTTC. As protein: CASRLAGGSYNEQFF.